Each of the 14 T cell receptor beta chains below was sequenced from the same sample in a study of shared clonotypes between healthy human individuals. The protocol was immunoSEQ multiplex PCR, while the TCRdb copy is restricted to in-frame clones and leaves out a portion. The profile covers roughly 2.5 million clones, with about 92% appearing a single time and around 0.14% taken by the ten largest. The specimen was naive CD4+ T cells sorted from blood. Subset: CD45RA+ positively selected. Receptors were obtained from a young man in good health.

The V and J genes are TRBV2 and TRBJ2-1; 10 bases line up with TRBD1. V dropped 6 bases and J dropped 3; count of bases not matched to a gene: 5. The CDR3 sequence is 15 residues long. The germline gives CDR1 SNHLY, CDR2 FYNNEI. The CDR3 DNA follows: TGTGCCAGCAGCTGGGACAGGGGAAGCTACAATGAGCAGTTCTTC. As protein: CASSWDRGSYNEQFF.

V usage is TRBV5-1 and J usage is TRBJ1-1; 10 bases are shared with TRBD1. This CDR3 region has 12 residues. V was clipped by 4 bases and J by 8 bases; unmatched bases: 2. Per germline, CDR1 SGHRS and CDR2 YFSETQ. The CDR3 coding sequence is TGCGCCAGCAGCGAGGGACAGGGGGAAGCTTTCTTT. It is translated as CASSEGQGEAFF. Combining the CDR3 with reference TRBV5-1 and TRBJ1-1 gives the whole variable domain KAGVTQTPRYLIKTRGQQVTLSCSPISGHRSVSWYQQTPGQGLQFLFEYFSETQRNKGNFPGRFSGRQFSNSRSEMNVSTLELGDSALYLCASSEGQGEAFFGQGTRLTVV.

The V gene is TRBV7-3, the J gene TRBJ1-1; 12 positions match TRBD1. The CDR3 loop spans 15 amino acids. Trimming at V came to 1 base and at J to 4 bases, leaving 1 base not matched to a gene. Germline values: CDR1 SGHTA, CDR2 FQGTGA. The CDR3 nucleotides are TGTGCCAGCAGCTTAAAGGGACAGGGGGCCACTGAAGCTTTCTTT. This encodes CASSLKGQGATEAFF. Variable domain in full (rest from reference TRBV7-3 and TRBJ1-1): GAGVSQTPSNKVTEKGKYVELRCDPISGHTALYWYRQSLGQGPEFLIYFQGTGAADDSGLPNDRFFAVRPEGSVSTLKIQRTERGDSAVYLCASSLKGQGATEAFFGQGTRLTVV.

As concerns this clone: Other DNA sequences in this sample translate to the same CDR3. The CDR3 here is CASSVGGRETQYF. In DNA, the CDR3 is TGTGCCAGCAGCGTAGGGGGGCGAGAGACCCAGTACTTC. The V call is TRBV9, the J call TRBJ2-5; the D gene is possibly TRBD1 (6 bases). CDR1 SGDLS and CDR2 YYNGEE come from the germline V gene. V lost 0 bases to trimming and J lost 4 bases, with 7 bases between them. The CDR3 is made up of 13 amino acids.

The rearrangement links TRBV7-8 to TRBJ2-5; TRBD2 matches 14 bases. CDR1 SGHVS and CDR2 FQNEAQ come from the germline V gene. The CDR3 has 18 amino acids. V shed 6 bases and J 5 bases; nucleotides not matched to a gene: 14. The CDR3 loop reads CASRSGTSGRVDGETQYF. The CDR3 nucleotides read TGTGCCAGCAGATCCGGGACTAGCGGGAGAGTGGATGGGGAGACCCAGTACTTC.

This sequence joins TRBV7-9 and TRBJ2-7, with 7 bases fitting TRBD1. Germline lookup yields CDR1 SEHNR and CDR2 FQNEAQ (reference sequence). The CDR3 has 15 amino acids. J lost 2 bases, V lost 4 bases, and 8 bases had no gene match. CDR3 sequence (DNA): TGTGCCAGCAGCTCAGGGTGGGACAGACCCTACGAGCAGTACTTC. It yields the protein CASSSGWDRPYEQYF.

This clone showed up just once. This chain joins TRBV18 and TRBJ1-2; 10 nucleotides match TRBD1. This CDR3 has 16 amino acids. Germline assignment: CDR1 KGHSH and CDR2 LQKENI. V lost 3 bases to trimming and J lost 3 bases; unmatched junction nucleotides: 7. CDR3 in amino acids: CASSPPGTGVDYGYTF. CDR3 coding DNA: TGTGCCAGCTCACCTCCCGGGACAGGGGTCGACTATGGCTACACCTTC.

The genes are TRBV15 and TRBJ2-3; 12 bases line up with TRBD2. The germline CDR1 and CDR2 sequences are LNHNV and YYDKDF (reference sequence). CDR3 length equals 16 residues. V lost 0 bases, J lost 5 bases, and 3 bases stayed unmatched. In DNA, the CDR3 is TGTGCCACCAGCAGAGATCAGACTAGCGGGGGAGATACGCAGTATTTT. Its translation: CATSRDQTSGGDTQYF.

The CDR3 loop reads CASRVGGGNTEAFF. CDR3 in DNA: TGCGCCAGCAGGGTAGGGGGCGGGAACACTGAAGCTTTCTTT. V gene TRBV5-1 combines with J gene TRBJ1-1, with 7 bases matching TRBD1. The CDR3 is 14 amino acids. V lost 5 bases and J lost 1; bases outside the gene matches: 5. CDR1 SGHRS and CDR2 YFSETQ come from the germline V gene.

CDR3 bases: TGCGCCAGCAGCTTGTCGTTACTTTCTAATCAGTACCAAGAGACCCAGTACTTC. This codes for CASSLSLLSNQYQETQYF. This chain uses TRBV5-1 with TRBJ2-5; D remains unclear. The CDR3 is 18 amino acids. Trimming cost V 1 base and J 0 bases, with 19 bases left between them. CDR1 is SGHRS and CDR2 is YFSETQ in the germline V gene. Full variable domain (outside the CDR3, taken from reference TRBV5-1 and TRBJ2-5): KAGVTQTPRYLIKTRGQQVTLSCSPISGHRSVSWYQQTPGQGLQFLFEYFSETQRNKGNFPGRFSGRQFSNSRSEMNVSTLELGDSALYLCASSLSLLSNQYQETQYFGPGTRLLVL.

The chain has TRBV2 and TRBJ1-5; D unclear. Trimming cost V 6 bases and J 0 bases, with 21 bases left between them. CDR3 size: 18 residues. Germline V gene data show CDR1 as SNHLY and CDR2 as FYNNEI. The CDR3 DNA is TGTGCCAGCAGGGATACGGATCCGAGGGTTTATAGCAATCAGCCCCAGCATTTT. Translated, it gives CASRDTDPRVYSNQPQHF.

This clone was detected once. The chain carries TRBV6-6 and TRBJ1-5; 7 bases align to TRBD1. This CDR3 comprises 15 residues. The germline gives CDR1 MNHNY, CDR2 SVGAGI (reference sequence). V gave up 7 bases and J gave up 1 base; unmatched junction bases: 7. CDR3 loop: CASNEGAGSNQPQHF. DNA for the CDR3: TGTGCCAGCAACGAGGGGGCGGGCAGCAATCAGCCCCAGCATTTT.

The chain is built from TRBV5-6 and TRBJ2-3; 9 nucleotides align to TRBD1. V was pared by 1 base and J by 8 bases, with 11 bases of the junction left unmatched. The CDR3 is made up of 16 amino acids. In germline, CDR1 is SGHDT, CDR2 YYEEEE. The CDR3 nucleotides are TGTGCCAGCAGCTTGACCGGGACAGGGCCTTCAGGTACGCAGTATTTT. Protein product: CASSLTGTGPSGTQYF.

This chain connects TRBV6-6 to TRBJ2-7; 11 bases line up with TRBD1. CDR1 and CDR2 from the germline V gene are MNHNY and SVGAGI (reference sequence). With 1 base clipped from V and 2 bases from J, the junction kept 4 bases outside the gene matches. The CDR3 has 16 residues. The CDR3 region is CASSYWDRGEPYEQYF. The CDR3 DNA sequence: TGTGCCAGCAGTTACTGGGACAGGGGGGAACCCTACGAGCAGTACTTC.